This paragraph covers one T cell receptor (beta chain) sequence. The target antigen is unknown. The data originate from a study of a mutant IDH1 vaccine in newly diagnosed glioma. Study summary: Vaccine administration was initiated 4-6 weeks following radiotherapy alone, or with temozolomide cycles.

Study-level findings and limits: Vaccine-induced immune responses were detected in over 90% of patients.

V was clipped by 7 bases and J by 4 bases, with 11 bases between them. The CDR3 is made up of 13 amino acids. Germline V CDR1 and CDR2: MDHEN, SYDVKM. The sample's time point: week 35, safety follow-up. In the vaccine, a single dose held 300 ug of the mutant IDH1 20-mer peptide, along with topical imiquimod. TCRdb's copy holds only in-frame clones and misses some; the assay was immunoSEQ multiplex PCR. The data contain tens of thousands of clones, approximately 86% of them singletons. V gene TRBV28 combines with J gene TRBJ2-1; D is unresolved. This material consisted of PBMCs, taken from a glioma patient whose treatment included an IDH1 peptide vaccine. The source is a young man with glioma. The CDR3 is CASTSPQYNEQFF. CDR3 in DNA: TGTGCCAGCACCTCCCCCCAGTACAATGAGCAGTTCTTC.